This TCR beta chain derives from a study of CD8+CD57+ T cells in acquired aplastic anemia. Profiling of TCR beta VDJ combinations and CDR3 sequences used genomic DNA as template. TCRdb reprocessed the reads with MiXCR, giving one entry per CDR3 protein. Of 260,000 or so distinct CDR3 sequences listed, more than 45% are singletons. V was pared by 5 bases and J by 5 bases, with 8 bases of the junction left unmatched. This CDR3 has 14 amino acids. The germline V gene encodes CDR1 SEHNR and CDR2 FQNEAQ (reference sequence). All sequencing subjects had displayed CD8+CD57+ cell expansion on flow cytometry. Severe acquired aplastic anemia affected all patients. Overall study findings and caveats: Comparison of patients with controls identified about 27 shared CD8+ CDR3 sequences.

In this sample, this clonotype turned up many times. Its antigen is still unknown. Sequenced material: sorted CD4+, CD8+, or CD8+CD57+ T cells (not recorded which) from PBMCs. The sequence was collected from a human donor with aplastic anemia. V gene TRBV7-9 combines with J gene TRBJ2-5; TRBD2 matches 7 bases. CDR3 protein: CASSPGGGRETQYF. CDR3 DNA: TGTGCCAGCAGCCCGGGAGGCGGACGGGAGACCCAGTACTTC.